This is a list of T cell receptor beta chains from one sample in a study of T-cell memory formation after mild COVID-19. TCRdb reprocessed the 5' RACE reads with MiXCR, giving one entry per CDR3 protein. The data hold around 200,000 distinct CDR3 sequences, with about 11% observed a single time. Sample: PBMCs or a T cell subset sorted from them (not recorded which). These receptors were obtained from a man aged 18 to 29 who had mild COVID-19 (a few samples of this study predate the infection). Cell type and time point are not known. The CDR3 runs from the conserved cysteine through the conserved F or W. Fields, in order: V gene, J gene, clone size, D gene, CDR3 protein, CDR3 DNA. The D gene is left open where the match is weak. Expanded clones are given a class, and other clones once, few, many or no size at all.

>TRBV20-1|TRBJ1-5|NA|NA
CSAKGNQPQHF
TGCAGTGCTAAAGGGAATCAGCCCCAGCATTTT
>TRBV7-2|TRBJ2-3|many|TRBD2
CASSWGGRDTQYF
TGTGCCAGCAGCTGGGGGGGGAGGGATACGCAGTATTTT
>TRBV19|TRBJ1-4|few|TRBD1
CASSTQGRATNEKLFF
TGTGCCAGTAGCACACAGGGGCGTGCAACTAATGAAAAACTGTTTTTT
>TRBV7-2|TRBJ2-3|many|NA
CASSLFSGVLGDTQYF
TGTGCCAGCAGCTTATTCTCTGGGGTTCTAGGAGATACGCAGTATTTT
>TRBV11-2|TRBJ2-7|few|TRBD1
CASSSRDRGSKQYF
TGTGCCAGCAGCTCACGGGACAGGGGATCTAAGCAGTACTTC
>TRBV27|TRBJ1-1|NA|TRBD1
CASSLGRSQTGSTEAFF
TGTGCCAGCAGTTTAGGTCGATCTCAGACAGGGAGCACTGAAGCTTTCTTT
>TRBV7-9|TRBJ2-7|few|TRBD1
CASSRDRGKQYF
TGTGCCAGCAGCCGGGACAGGGGAAAGCAGTACTTC
>TRBV5-6|TRBJ2-5|few|TRBD2
CASSLWSGGGRETQYF
TGTGCCAGCAGCTTGTGGTCTGGCGGGGGGCGGGAGACCCAGTACTTC
>TRBV5-1|TRBJ2-6|NA|NA
CASSANSRAGANVLTF
TGCGCCAGCAGCGCAAATTCTAGGGCTGGGGCCAACGTCCTGACTTTC
>TRBV7-6|TRBJ2-1|NA|TRBD2
CASSFSGGPNEQFF
TGTGCCAGCAGTTTCAGCGGGGGGCCCAATGAGCAGTTCTTC
>TRBV5-1|TRBJ1-4|few|NA
CASSLHTTNEKLFF
TGCGCCAGCAGCTTGCATACAACTAATGAAAAACTGTTTTTT
>TRBV27|TRBJ1-5|few|TRBD1
CASSFTPTGNQPQHF
TGTGCCAGCAGTTTCACGCCGACAGGGAATCAGCCCCAGCATTTT
>TRBV6-2/TRBV6-3|TRBJ1-5|many|NA
CASSYSRSRVIGNQPQHF
TGTGCCAGCAGTTACTCGAGGAGTAGGGTCATCGGCAATCAGCCCCAGCATTTT
>TRBV6-6|TRBJ1-5|NA|NA
CASRKGRTGDQPQHF
TGTGCCAGCAGAAAGGGGCGAACCGGGGATCAACCCCAGCATTTT
>TRBV12-3/TRBV12-4|TRBJ2-5|NA|NA
CASTLGGTQYF
TGTGCCAGCACTCTTGGCGGTACCCAGTACTTC
>TRBV29-1|TRBJ2-5|few|NA
CSAVRDSSLETQYF
TGCAGCGCTGTAAGGGACTCTTCTCTAGAGACCCAGTACTTC
>TRBV7-9|TRBJ2-7|few|NA
CASSFVPGYGEQYF
TGTGCCAGCAGCTTTGTTCCCGGGTACGGCGAGCAGTACTTC
>TRBV11-3|TRBJ2-3|NA|NA
CASSTTWTDTQYF
TGTGCCAGCAGCACGACTTGGACGGATACGCAGTATTTT
>TRBV5-1|TRBJ2-4|few|NA
CASSSGAHRDIQYF
TGCGCCAGCAGCTCGGGGGCCCACCGTGACATTCAGTACTTC
>TRBV7-2|TRBJ2-3|many|TRBD2
CASSFVPLAGRDTQYF
TGTGCCAGCAGCTTTGTCCCTCTAGCGGGGAGGGATACGCAGTATTTT